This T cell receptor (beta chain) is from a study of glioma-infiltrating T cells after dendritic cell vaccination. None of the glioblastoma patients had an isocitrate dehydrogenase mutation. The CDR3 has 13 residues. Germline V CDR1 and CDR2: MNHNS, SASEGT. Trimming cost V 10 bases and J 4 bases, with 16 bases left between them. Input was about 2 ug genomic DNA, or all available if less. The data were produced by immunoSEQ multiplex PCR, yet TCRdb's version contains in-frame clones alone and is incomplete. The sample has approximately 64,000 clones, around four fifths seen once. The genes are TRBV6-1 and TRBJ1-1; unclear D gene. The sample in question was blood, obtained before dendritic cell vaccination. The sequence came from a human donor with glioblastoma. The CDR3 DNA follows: TGTGCCACCAGGCTGGAGGAATTCACTGAAGCTTTCTTT. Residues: CATRLEEFTEAFF.